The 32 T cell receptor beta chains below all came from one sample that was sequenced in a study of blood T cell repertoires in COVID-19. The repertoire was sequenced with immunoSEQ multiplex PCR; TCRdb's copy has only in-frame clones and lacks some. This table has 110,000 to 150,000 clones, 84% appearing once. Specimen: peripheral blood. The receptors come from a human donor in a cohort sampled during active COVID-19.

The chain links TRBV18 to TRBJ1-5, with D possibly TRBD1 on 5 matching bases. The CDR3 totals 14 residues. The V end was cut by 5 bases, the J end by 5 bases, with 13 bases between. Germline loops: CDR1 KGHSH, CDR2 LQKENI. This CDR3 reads CASSAQGRDQPQHF. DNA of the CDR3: TGTGCCAGCTCAGCCCAGGGAAGGGATCAGCCCCAGCATTTT.

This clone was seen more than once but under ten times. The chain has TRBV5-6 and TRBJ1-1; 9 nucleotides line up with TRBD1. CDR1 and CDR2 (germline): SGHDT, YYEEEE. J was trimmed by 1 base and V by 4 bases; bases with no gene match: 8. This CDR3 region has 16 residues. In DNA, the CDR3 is TGTGCCAGCAGCCCCGGACAGGGGATAAGGAACACTGAAGCTTTCTTT. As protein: CASSPGQGIRNTEAFF.

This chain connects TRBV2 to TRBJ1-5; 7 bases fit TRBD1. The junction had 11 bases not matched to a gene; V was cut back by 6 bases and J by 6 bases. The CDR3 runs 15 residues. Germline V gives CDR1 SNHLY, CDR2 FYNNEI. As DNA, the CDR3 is TGTGCCAGCAGCGCCGGGACAGACGTTTTTCAGCCCCAGCATTTT. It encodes CASSAGTDVFQPQHF.

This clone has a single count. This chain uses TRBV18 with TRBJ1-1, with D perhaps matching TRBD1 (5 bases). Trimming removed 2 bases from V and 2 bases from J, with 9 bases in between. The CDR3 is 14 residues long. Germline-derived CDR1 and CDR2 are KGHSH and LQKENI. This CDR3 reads CASSPMGLNTEAFF. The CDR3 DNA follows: TGTGCCAGCTCACCAATGGGGCTTAACACTGAAGCTTTCTTT.

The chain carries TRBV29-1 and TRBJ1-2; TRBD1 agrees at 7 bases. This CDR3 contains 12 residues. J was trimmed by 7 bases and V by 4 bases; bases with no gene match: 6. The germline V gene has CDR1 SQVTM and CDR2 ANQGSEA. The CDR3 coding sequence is TGCAGCGTTGGCCGAACAGGGGTTGGCTACACCTTC. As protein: CSVGRTGVGYTF.

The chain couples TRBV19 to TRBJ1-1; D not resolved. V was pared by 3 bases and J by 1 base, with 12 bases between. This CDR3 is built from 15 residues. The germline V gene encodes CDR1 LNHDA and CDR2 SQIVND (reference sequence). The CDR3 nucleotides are TGTGCCAGTAGTATTGGTTGGCAGAAGAACACTGAAGCTTTCTTT. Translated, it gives CASSIGWQKNTEAFF.

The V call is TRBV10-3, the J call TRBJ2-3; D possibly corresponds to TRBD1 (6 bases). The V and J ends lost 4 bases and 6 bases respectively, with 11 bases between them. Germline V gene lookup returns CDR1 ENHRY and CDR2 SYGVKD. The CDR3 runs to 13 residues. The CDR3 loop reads CAISAGTPDTQYF. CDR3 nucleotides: TGTGCCATCAGTGCCGGGACACCTGATACGCAGTATTTT.

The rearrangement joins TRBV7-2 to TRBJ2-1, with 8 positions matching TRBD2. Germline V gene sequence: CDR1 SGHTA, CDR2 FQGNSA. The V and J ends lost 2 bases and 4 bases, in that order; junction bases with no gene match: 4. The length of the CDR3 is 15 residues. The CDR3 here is CASSLSLAGYNEQFF. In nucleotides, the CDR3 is TGTGCCAGCAGCTTAAGCCTAGCGGGTTACAATGAGCAGTTCTTC.

The CDR3: CAIRPGLNSPLHF. The CDR3 DNA reads TGTGCCATCAGGCCGGGACTTAATTCACCCCTCCACTTT. This chain links TRBV10-3 with TRBJ1-6; a possible D gene is TRBD1 (5 bases). This CDR3 contains 13 residues. Germline loops: CDR1 ENHRY, CDR2 SYGVKD. V was trimmed by 6 bases and J by 6 bases, leaving 9 bases between them.

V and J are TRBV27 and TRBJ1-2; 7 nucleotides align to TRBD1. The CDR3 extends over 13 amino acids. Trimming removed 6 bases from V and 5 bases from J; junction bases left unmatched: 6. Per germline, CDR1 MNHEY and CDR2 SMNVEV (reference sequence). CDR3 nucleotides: TGTGCCAGCAGACACCAGGGGGGTTATGGCTACACCTTC. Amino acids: CASRHQGGYGYTF.

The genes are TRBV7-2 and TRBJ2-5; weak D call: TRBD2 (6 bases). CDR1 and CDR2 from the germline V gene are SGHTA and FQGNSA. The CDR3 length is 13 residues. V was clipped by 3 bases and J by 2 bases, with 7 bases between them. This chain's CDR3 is CASSFGTQETQYF. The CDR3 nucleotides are TGTGCCAGCAGCTTCGGGACTCAAGAGACCCAGTACTTC.

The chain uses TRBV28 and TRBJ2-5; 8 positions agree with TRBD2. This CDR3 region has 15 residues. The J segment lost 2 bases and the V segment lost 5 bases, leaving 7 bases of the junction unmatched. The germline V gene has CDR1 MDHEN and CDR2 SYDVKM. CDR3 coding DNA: TGTGCCAGCAGTGGTCCCGGCGGGGGGCAAGAGACCCAGTACTTC. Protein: CASSGPGGGQETQYF.

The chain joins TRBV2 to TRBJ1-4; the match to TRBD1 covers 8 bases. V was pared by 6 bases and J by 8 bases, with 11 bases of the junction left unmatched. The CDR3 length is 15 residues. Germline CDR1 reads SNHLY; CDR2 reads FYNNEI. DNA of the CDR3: TGTGCCAGCAGGCTGAGAACAGGGGGAGTGGAAAAACTGTTTTTT. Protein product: CASRLRTGGVEKLFF.

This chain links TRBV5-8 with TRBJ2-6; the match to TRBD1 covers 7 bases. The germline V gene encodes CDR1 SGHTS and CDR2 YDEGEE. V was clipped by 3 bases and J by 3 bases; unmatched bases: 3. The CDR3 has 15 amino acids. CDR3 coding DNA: TGTGCCAGCAGCTCAGCAGGGGGTGGGGCCAACGTCCTGACTTTC. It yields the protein CASSSAGGGANVLTF. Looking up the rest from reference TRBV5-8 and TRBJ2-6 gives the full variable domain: EAGVTQSPTHLIKTRGQQATLRCSPISGHTSVYWYQQALGLGLQFLLWYDEGEERNRGNFPPRFSGRQFPNYSSELNVNALELEDSALYLCASSSAGGGANVLTFGAGSRLTVL.

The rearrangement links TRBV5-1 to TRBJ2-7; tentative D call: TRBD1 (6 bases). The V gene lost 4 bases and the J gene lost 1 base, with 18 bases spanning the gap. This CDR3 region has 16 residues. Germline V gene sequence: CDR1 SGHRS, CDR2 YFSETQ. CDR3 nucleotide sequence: TGCGCCAGCAGCGGGCCCCAGGGGTCGTCTTCCTACGAGCAGTACTTC. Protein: CASSGPQGSSSYEQYF. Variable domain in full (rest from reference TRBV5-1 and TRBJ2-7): KAGVTQTPRYLIKTRGQQVTLSCSPISGHRSVSWYQQTPGQGLQFLFEYFSETQRNKGNFPGRFSGRQFSNSRSEMNVSTLELGDSALYLCASSGPQGSSSYEQYFGPGTRLTVT.

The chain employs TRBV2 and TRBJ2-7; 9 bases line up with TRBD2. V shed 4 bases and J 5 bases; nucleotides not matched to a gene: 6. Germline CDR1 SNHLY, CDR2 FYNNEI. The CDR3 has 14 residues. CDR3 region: CASSVTAGGNEQYF. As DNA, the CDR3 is TGTGCCAGCAGTGTTACAGCGGGGGGCAACGAGCAGTACTTC.

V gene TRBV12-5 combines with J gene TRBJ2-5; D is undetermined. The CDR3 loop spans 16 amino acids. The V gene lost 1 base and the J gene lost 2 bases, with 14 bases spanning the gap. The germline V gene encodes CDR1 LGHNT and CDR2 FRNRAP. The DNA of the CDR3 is TGTGCTAGTGGTTTGGGATTAGCTATATCTCAAGAGACCCAGTACTTC. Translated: CASGLGLAISQETQYF. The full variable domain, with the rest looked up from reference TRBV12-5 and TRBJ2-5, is DARVTQTPRHKVTEMGQEVTMRCQPILGHNTVFWYRQTMMQGLELLAYFRNRAPLDDSGMPKDRFSAEMPDATLATLKIQPSEPRDSAVYFCASGLGLAISQETQYFGPGTRLLVL.

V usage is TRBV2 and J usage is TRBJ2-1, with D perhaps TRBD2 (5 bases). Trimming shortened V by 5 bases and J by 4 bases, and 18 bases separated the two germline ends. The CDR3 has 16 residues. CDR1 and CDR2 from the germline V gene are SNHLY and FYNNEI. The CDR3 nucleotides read TGTGCCAGCAGTAGTACCGGACTTGATAAATACAATGAGCAGTTCTTC. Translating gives CASSSTGLDKYNEQFF.

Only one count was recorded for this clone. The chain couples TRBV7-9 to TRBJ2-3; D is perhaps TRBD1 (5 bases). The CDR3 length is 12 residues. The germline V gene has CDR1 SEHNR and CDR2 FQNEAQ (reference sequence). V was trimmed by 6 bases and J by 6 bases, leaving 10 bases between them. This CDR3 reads CASRSGPDTQYF. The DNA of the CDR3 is TGTGCCAGCAGATCAGGGCCCGATACGCAGTATTTT.

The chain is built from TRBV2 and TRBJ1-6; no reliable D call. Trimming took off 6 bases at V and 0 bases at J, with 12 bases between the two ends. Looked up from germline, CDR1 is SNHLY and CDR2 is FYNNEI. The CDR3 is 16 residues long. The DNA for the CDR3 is TGTGCCAGCAGCTCCGACACGAGCTCCTATAATTCACCCCTCCACTTT. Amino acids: CASSSDTSSYNSPLHF.

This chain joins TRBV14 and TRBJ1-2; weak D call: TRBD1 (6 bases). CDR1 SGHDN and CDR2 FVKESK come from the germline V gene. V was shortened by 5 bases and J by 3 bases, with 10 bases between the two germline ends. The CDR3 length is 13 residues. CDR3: CASSTQGYYGYTF. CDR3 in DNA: TGTGCCAGCAGCACACAGGGTTACTATGGCTACACCTTC.

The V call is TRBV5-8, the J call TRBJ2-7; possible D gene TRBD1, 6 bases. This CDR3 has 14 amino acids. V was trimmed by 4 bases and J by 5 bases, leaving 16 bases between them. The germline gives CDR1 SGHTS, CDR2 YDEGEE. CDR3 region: CASSADRSRDEQYF. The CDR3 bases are TGTGCCAGCAGCGCCGACAGGTCTCGGGACGAGCAGTACTTC.

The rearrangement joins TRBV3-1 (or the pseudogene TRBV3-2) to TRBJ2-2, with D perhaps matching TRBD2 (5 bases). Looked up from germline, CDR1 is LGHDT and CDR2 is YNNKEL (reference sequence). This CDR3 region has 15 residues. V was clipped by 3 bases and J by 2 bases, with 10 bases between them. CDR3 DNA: TGTGCCAGCAGCCAGGCGGGCGTAAACACCGGGGAGCTGTTTTTT. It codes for CASSQAGVNTGELFF.

The CDR3 DNA reads TGCAGCGTCGCCAGGGGGCCATATGATGGCTACACCTTC. This sequence encodes CSVARGPYDGYTF. The chain recombines TRBV29-1 with TRBJ1-2; TRBD1 matches at 8 bases. CDR1 and CDR2 from the germline V gene are SQVTM and ANQGSEA. The V segment lost 6 bases and the J segment 6 bases; nucleotides outside the gene matches: 9. CDR3 length: 13 residues.

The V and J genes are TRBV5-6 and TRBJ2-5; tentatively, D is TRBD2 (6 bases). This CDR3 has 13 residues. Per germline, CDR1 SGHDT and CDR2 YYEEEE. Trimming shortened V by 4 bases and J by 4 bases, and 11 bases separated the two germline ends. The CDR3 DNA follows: TGTGCCAGCAGCCCTACCGGGGGAGAGACCCAGTACTTC. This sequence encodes CASSPTGGETQYF.

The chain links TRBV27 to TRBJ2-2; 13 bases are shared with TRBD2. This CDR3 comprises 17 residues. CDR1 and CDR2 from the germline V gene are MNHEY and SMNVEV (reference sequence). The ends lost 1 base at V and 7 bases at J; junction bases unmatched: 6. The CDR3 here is CASSLFGLAGVIGELFF. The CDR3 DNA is TGTGCCAGCAGTTTATTTGGACTAGCGGGGGTAATCGGGGAGCTGTTTTTT.

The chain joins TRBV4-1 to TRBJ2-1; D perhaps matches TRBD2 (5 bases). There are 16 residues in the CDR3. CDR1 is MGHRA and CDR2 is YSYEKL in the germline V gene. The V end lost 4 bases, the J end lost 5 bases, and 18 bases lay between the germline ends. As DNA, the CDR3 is TGCGCCAGCAGCCGCATGGACTTGGGCGGAGACAATGAGCAGTTCTTC. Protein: CASSRMDLGGDNEQFF.

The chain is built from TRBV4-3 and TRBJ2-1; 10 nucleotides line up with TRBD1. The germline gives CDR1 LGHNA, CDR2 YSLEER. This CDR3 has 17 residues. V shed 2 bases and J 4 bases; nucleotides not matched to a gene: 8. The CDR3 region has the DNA TGCGCCAGCAGCCAACGTGGGGGGGGACAGGGGTACAATGAGCAGTTCTTC. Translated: CASSQRGGGQGYNEQFF.

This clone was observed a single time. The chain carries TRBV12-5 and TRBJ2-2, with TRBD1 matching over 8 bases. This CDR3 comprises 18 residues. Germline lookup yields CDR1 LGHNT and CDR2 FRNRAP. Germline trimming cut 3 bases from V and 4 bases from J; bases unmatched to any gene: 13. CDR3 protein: CASGFWQGAFGGTGELFF. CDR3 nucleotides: TGTGCTAGTGGTTTTTGGCAGGGGGCCTTCGGTGGCACCGGGGAGCTGTTTTTT.

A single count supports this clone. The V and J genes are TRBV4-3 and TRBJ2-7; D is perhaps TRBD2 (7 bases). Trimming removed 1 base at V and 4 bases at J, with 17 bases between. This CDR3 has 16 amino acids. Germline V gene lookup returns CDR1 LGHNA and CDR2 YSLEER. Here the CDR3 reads CASSQGGRGRCYEQYF. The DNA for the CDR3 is TGCGCCAGCAGCCAAGGGGGGCGGGGGCGGTGTTACGAGCAGTACTTC.

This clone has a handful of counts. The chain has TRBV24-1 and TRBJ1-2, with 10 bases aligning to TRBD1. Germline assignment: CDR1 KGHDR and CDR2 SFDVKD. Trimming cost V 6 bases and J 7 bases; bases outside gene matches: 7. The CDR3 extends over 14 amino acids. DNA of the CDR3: TGTGCCACCAGTAATCCGGGACAGGGGTTTGGCTACACCTTC. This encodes CATSNPGQGFGYTF.

The CDR3 reads CASLTTSGYNEQFF. DNA of the CDR3: TGTGCCAGCCTCACCACTAGCGGGTACAATGAGCAGTTCTTC. V gene TRBV7-9 combines with J gene TRBJ2-1; 9 bases agree with TRBD2. Germline trimming cut 8 bases from V and 4 bases from J; bases unmatched to any gene: 6. Germline CDR1 SEHNR, CDR2 FQNEAQ (reference sequence). The CDR3 covers 14 residues.